This T cell receptor (beta chain) was documented in a study of shared clonotypes between healthy human individuals. V shed 5 bases and J shed 5 bases, with 16 bases lying between them. CDR1 is SEHNR and CDR2 is FQNEAQ in the germline V gene (reference sequence). The CDR3 is 15 residues long. A deep-level run was used for the assay. Some clones are missing from TCRdb's copy, which holds only in-frame ones; the method was immunoSEQ multiplex PCR. The profile shows 950,000 to 1,100,000 clones, about 84% of them singletons. This chain joins TRBV7-9 and TRBJ2-1, with D uncertain. Source material: memory CD4+ T cells from PBMCs. Specified subset: CD45RA-negative fraction. The receptor was isolated from a man younger than 35 in good health. Some clones in this sample may be carry-over from other donors' samples. The CDR3 coding sequence is TGTGCCAGCAGCCCGCCCGGGCCCTTAGACAATGAGCAGTTCTTC. It is translated as CASSPPGPLDNEQFF.